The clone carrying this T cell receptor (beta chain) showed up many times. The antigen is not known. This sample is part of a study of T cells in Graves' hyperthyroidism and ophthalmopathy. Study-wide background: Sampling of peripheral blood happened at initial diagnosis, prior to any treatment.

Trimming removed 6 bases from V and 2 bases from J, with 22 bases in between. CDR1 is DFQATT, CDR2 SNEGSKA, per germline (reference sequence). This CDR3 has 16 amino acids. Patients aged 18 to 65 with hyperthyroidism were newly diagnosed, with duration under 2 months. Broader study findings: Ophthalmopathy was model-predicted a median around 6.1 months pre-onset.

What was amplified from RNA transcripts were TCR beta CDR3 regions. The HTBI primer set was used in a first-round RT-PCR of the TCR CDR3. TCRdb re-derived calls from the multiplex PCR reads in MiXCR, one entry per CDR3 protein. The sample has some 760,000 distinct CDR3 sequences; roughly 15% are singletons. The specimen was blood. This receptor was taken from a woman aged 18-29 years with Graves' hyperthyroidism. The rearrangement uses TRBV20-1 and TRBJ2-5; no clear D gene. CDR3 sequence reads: CSAFWVLEEFQETQYF. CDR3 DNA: TGCAGTGCCTTTTGGGTGCTGGAAGAGTTTCAAGAGACCCAGTACTTC.